The entry below describes one TCR beta chain. V lost 3 bases to trimming and J lost 6 bases; unmatched junction nucleotides: 4. This CDR3 has 13 amino acids. Germline V CDR1 and CDR2: SGHDT, YYEEEE. This sample was taken from a study of blood T cell repertoires in COVID-19. Study-level information: The cDNA or gDNA used as material had been derived from T cells, B-cell-depleted T cells, or PBMCs.

Assay used: immunoSEQ multiplex PCR; TCRdb lists only in-frame clones, some missing. The table lists over 15,000 clones, approximately 89% of them singletons, with roughly an eighth in the top ten. The specimen sequenced was peripheral blood. The V call is TRBV5-6, the J call TRBJ1-2; 8 nucleotides agree with TRBD1. This receptor was taken from a man aged 55 to 70 with active COVID-19. The CDR3 region is CASSWTGNDGYTF. CDR3 sequence (DNA): TGTGCCAGCAGCTGGACAGGGAATGATGGCTACACCTTC.